Described below is a single T cell receptor beta chain sequence and its context. Its antigen is undetermined. The data derive from a study of shared clonotypes between healthy human individuals. Broader study findings: Tissue TCR repertoires likely differ from these blood-only repertoires.

Sequenced by immunoSEQ multiplex PCR; TCRdb stores in-frame clones only, minus some. The table records about 480,000 clones, almost 80% of them present only once. The germline V gene encodes CDR1 MGHRA and CDR2 YSYEKL. V was cut by 4 bases and J by 5 bases, with 18 bases left in between. This CDR3 region has 15 residues. The receptor was isolated from a woman aged 35 to 49 in good health. Some clones in this sample may be carry-over from other donors' samples. The rearrangement joins TRBV4-1 to TRBJ2-7; no reliable D call. Source material: PBMCs. The CDR3 bases are TGCGCCAGCAGCCTCAACCTGGTTAGGTCCGACGAGCAGTACTTC. Translation: CASSLNLVRSDEQYF.